Detailed here is one T cell receptor beta chain. The record originates from a study of neoadjuvant anti-PD-1 for oral cavity cancer. Germline assignment: CDR1 SGHVS and CDR2 FQNEAQ. The trim removed 4 bases at V and 6 bases at J, leaving 5 bases unmatched. CDR3 length: 14 amino acids. Blood libraries mostly used approximately 480 ng genomic DNA, six replicates each. The assay was immunoSEQ multiplex PCR, and TCRdb's table has in-frame clones only and misses some. The sample lists fewer than 20,000 clones, around 72% seen once, with approximately 2.7% in the top ten. This receptor was obtained from a person aged 40 to 85 with oral cavity squamous cell carcinoma. The sequencing here drew on PBMCs, taken before nivolumab (anti-PD-1) treatment. The chain links TRBV7-8 to TRBJ2-1; 8 bases fit TRBD2. For the CDR3, the DNA is TGTGCCAGCAGCTCCCCCCTAGCGGGCAATGAGCAGTTCTTC. It translates to CASSSPLAGNEQFF.